This T cell receptor (beta chain) was obtained from a study of blood T cell repertoires in COVID-19. Cohort assignment relied on participant-reported clinical history. Donors in Cohort 3 who had recovered were those with two negative PCRs, healthcare professional clearance, or resolution of their symptoms. This CDR3 spans 15 amino acids. Per the germline V gene, CDR1 is SNHLY and CDR2 is FYNNEI. Between the trimmed V and J ends, which lost 6 bases and 0 bases, there was a span of 15 bases. Original processing notes: How many nucleated cells were present was estimated from reference gene primer amplification. Some clones are missing from TCRdb's copy, which holds only in-frame ones; the method was immunoSEQ multiplex PCR. The V and J calls and clone size are taken from that table; D and trimming were inferred from the DNA. The sample comprises 150,000 to 200,000 clones, 84% of which are singletons, and roughly 8.6% rests with the top ten.

Input material: PBMCs or T cells enriched from blood (not recorded which). The clonotype was recovered from a woman aged 50 to 60 who had recovered from COVID-19. V usage is TRBV2 and J usage is TRBJ2-7, with D possibly being TRBD1 (5 bases). Written as DNA, the CDR3 is TGTGCCAGCAGGAAGGACATCTCCCCCTCCTACGAGCAGTACTTC. Translating it yields CASRKDISPSYEQYF.